This TCR beta chain was captured in a study of CD4 and CD8 cells across lung adenocarcinoma regions. The patients had localized lung adenocarcinoma, a non-small cell subtype. Looked up from germline, CDR1 is ENHRY and CDR2 is SYGVKD. The CDR3 is 15 amino acids. V lost 10 bases and J lost 2; bases outside the gene matches: 12. TCRdb reprocessed the PCR reads with MiXCR, giving one entry per CDR3 protein. The data show some 11,000 distinct CDR3 sequences, 40% to 50% seen once. The chain carries TRBV10-3 and TRBJ2-3, with TRBD2 matching 7 bases. The sequenced sample was CD8+ T cells from the margin of a lung tumor. This TCR was recovered from a female donor with lung adenocarcinoma. The CD4 and CD8 labels of this study may be unreliable. The CDR3 nucleotides read TGTGCCACCCAGCGGGGCCAAATGGCCACAGATACGCAGTATTTT. Residues: CATQRGQMATDTQYF.